The sequence of this T cell receptor beta chain was determined in a study of cytomegalovirus exposure and HLA in healthy donors. Overall study results and limits: Most likely, a cluster of highly shared sequence variants arose as a sequencing artifact. The study carried out a later analysis of TCR beta sequences. It associated roughly 17,000 of them with specific HLA alleles at a false discovery rate of 0.05. In a later analysis, CMV-associated beta chains were mostly HLA-associated, it appeared.

The PCR made use of 60 Vbeta and 13 Jbeta primers. Sequencing was performed with immunoSEQ multiplex PCR; in TCRdb, only in-frame clones are kept and a portion is missing. This table holds roughly 250,000 clones, 75% to 85% found once. About this clone: Its cognate antigen is unknown.

The sequencing input was PBMCs. The sequence was collected from a girl aged 2 to 9 in good health and CMV-seronegative.

The DNA of the CDR3 is TGTGCCAGCAGCCAAAAAGGGACTAGAATGGAGCAGACCCAGTACTTC. Protein sequence: CASSQKGTRMEQTQYF. J is TRBJ2-5 and V is TRBV4-2; 8 bases fit TRBD2. CDR1 is LGHNA and CDR2 is YNFKEQ in the germline V gene. V was clipped by 2 bases and J by 6 bases; unmatched bases: 11. This CDR3 comprises 16 residues.